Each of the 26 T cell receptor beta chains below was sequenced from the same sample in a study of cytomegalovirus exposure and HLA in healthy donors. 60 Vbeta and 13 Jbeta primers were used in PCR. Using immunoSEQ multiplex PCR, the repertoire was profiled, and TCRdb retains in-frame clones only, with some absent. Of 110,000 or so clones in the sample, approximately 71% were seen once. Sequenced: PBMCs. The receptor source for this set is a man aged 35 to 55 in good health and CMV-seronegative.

Written as DNA, the CDR3 is TGTGCCAGCAGCGCGAACAGGGCTGGCACCGGGGAGCTGTTTTTT. It specifies CASSANRAGTGELFF. V gene TRBV7-2 combines with J gene TRBJ2-2, with D possibly matching TRBD1 (6 bases). With 5 bases removed from V and 4 bases from J, the gap between germline ends came to 14 bases. The CDR3 totals 15 residues. Germline loops: CDR1 SGHTA, CDR2 FQGNSA.

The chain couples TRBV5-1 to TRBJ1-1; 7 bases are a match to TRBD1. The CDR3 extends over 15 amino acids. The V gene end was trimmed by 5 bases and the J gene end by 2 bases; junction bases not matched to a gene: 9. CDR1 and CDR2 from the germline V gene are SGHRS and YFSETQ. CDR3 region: CASSDRTGRNTEAFF. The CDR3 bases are TGCGCCAGCAGTGATAGGACAGGCAGAAACACTGAAGCTTTCTTT.

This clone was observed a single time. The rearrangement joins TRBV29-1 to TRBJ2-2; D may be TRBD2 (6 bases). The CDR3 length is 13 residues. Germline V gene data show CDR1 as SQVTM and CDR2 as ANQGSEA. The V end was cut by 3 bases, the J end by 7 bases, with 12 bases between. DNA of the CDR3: TGCAGCGTTGATGAGACGCGGGGCGGGGAGCTGTTTTTT. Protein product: CSVDETRGGELFF.

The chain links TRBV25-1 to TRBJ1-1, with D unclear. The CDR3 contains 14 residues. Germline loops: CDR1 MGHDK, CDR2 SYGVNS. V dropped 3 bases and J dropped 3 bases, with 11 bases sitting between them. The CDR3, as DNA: TGTGCCAGCAGTGACGCATACAGAGACACTGAAGCTTTCTTT. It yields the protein CASSDAYRDTEAFF.

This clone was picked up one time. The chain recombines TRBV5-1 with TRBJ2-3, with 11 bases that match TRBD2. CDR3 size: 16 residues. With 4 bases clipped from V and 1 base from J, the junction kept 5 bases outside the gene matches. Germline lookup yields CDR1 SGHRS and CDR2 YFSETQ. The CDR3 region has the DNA TGCGCCAGCAGCGCATTACTAGCGGGGGGCACAGATACGCAGTATTTT. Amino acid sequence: CASSALLAGGTDTQYF.

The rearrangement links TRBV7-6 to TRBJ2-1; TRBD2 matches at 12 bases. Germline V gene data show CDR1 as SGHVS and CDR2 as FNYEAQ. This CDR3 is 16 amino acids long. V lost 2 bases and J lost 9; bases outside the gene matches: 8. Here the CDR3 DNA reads TGTGCCAGCAGCTTACAGGAAACGACTAGCGGGGGTGAGCAGTTCTTC. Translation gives CASSLQETTSGGEQFF.

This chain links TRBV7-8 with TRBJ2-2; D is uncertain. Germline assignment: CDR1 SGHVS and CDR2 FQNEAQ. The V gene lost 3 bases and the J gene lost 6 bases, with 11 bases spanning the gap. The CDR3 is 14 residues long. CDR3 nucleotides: TGTGCCAGCAGCTTCGTGGCCCAGGCCGGGGAGCTGTTTTTT. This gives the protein CASSFVAQAGELFF.

For the CDR3, the DNA is TGTGCCAGCAGCTTAAGGGCAGTTGCAGGGACATCGGACACTGAAGCTTTCTTT. Protein sequence: CASSLRAVAGTSDTEAFF. The J gene is TRBJ1-1, the V gene TRBV7-9; maybe TRBD1 (6 bases). Trimming pared 2 bases from V and 3 bases from J, leaving 22 bases between. Germline loops: CDR1 SEHNR, CDR2 FQNEAQ (reference sequence). The length of the CDR3 is 18 residues.

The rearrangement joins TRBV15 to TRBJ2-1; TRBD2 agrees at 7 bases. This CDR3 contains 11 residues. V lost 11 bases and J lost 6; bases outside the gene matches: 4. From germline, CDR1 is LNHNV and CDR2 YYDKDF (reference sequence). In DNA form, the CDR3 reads TGTGCCTCGTCGGGGGGCAATGAGCAGTTCTTC. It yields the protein CASSGGNEQFF.

The CDR3 DNA follows: TGCGCCAGCAGCGGTGGACAGGGGAGCACCCTCCACTTT. Protein sequence: CASSGGQGSTLHF. V usage is TRBV5-1 and J usage is TRBJ1-6; 9 bases map to TRBD1. The V gene end was trimmed by 4 bases and the J gene end by 14 bases; junction bases not matched to a gene: 7. The CDR3 runs to 13 residues. Germline CDR1 reads SGHRS; CDR2 reads YFSETQ.

CDR3 nucleotides: TGTGCCAGCAGTGAAAGGCTGGCTAGCGGGGGGCGGGGAAATGAGCAGTTCTTC. As protein: CASSERLASGGRGNEQFF. The V gene is TRBV6-1, the J gene TRBJ2-1, with 11 bases matching TRBD2. With V trimmed by 2 bases and J by 7 bases, 13 bases remained unmatched. CDR1 is MNHNS, CDR2 SASEGT, per germline. This CDR3 comprises 18 residues.

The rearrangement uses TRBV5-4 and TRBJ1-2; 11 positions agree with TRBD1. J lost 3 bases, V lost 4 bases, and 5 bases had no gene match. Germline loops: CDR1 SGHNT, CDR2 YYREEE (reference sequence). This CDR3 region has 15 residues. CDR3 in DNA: TGTGCCAGCAGCCCGGGACAGGGGGGAGACTATGGCTACACCTTC. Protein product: CASSPGQGGDYGYTF.

CDR3 in amino acids: CASTTLRDRGLRGNQPQHF. The CDR3 region has the DNA TGTGCCAGTACTACACTCCGGGACAGGGGGCTAAGGGGCAATCAGCCCCAGCATTTT. The V gene is TRBV19, the J gene TRBJ1-5; TRBD1 matches at 12 bases. Losses at the gene ends were 7 bases for V and 2 bases for J; bases not matched to a gene: 15. The CDR3 has 19 amino acids. Germline V gene lookup returns CDR1 LNHDA and CDR2 SQIVND (reference sequence).

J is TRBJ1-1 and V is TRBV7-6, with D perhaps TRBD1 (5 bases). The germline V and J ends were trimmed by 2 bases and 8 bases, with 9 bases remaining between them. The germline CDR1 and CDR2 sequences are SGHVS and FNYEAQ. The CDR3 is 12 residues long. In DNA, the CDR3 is TGTGCCAGCAGCTTACTTGGGGGGGAAGCTTTCTTT. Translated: CASSLLGGEAFF.

The CDR3 DNA sequence: TGTGCCAGCAGCACGGAGCGCCTAGCGAATGAGCAGTTCTTC. It specifies CASSTERLANEQFF. V usage is TRBV11-3 and J usage is TRBJ2-1; maybe TRBD2 (6 bases). The length of the CDR3 is 14 residues. Between the trimmed V and J ends, which lost 5 bases and 7 bases, there was a span of 15 bases. Per the germline V gene, CDR1 is SGHNT and CDR2 is YENEEA.

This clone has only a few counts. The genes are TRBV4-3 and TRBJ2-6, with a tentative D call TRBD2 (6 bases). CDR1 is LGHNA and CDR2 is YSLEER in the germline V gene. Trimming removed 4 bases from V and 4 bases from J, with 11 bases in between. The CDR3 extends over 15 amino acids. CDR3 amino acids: CASSRLVSGANVLTF. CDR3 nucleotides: TGCGCCAGCAGCCGACTAGTTTCCGGGGCCAACGTCCTGACTTTC.

CDR3 sequence (DNA): TGTGCCAGCAGTTTAAGGGGCCCGACAGAGGAAGCGAACACCGGGGAGCTGTTTTTT. Translation gives CASSLRGPTEEANTGELFF. The chain uses TRBV27 and TRBJ2-2, with TRBD1 as a possible D gene (5 bases). V was clipped by 2 bases and J by 0 bases, with 19 bases between them. This CDR3 has 19 residues. Germline lookup yields CDR1 MNHEY and CDR2 SMNVEV (reference sequence).

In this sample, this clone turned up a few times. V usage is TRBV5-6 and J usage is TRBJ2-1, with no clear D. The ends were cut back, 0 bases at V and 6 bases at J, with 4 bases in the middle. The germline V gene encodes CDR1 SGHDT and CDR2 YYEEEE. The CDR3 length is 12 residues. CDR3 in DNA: TGTGCCAGCAGCTTGGCCTTCAATGAGCAGTTCTTC. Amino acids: CASSLAFNEQFF.

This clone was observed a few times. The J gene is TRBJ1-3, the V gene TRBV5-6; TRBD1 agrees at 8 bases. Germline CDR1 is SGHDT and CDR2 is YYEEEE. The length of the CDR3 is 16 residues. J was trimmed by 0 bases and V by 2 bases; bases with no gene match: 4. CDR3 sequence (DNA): TGTGCCAGCAGCTTCCGACAGGGGAGCTCTGGAAACACCATATATTTT. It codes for CASSFRQGSSGNTIYF.

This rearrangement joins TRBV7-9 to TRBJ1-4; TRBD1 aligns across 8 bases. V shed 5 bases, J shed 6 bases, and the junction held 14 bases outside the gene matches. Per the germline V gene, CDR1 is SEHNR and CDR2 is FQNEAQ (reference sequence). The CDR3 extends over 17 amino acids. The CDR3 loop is CASSPIKAAQGDEKLFF. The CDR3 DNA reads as TGTGCCAGCAGCCCTATTAAAGCGGCACAGGGGGATGAAAAACTGTTTTTT. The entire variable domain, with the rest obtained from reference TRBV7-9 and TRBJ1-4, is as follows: DTGVSQNPRHKITKRGQNVTFRCDPISEHNRLYWYRQTLGQGPEFLTYFQNEAQLEKSRLLSDRFSAERPKGSFSTLEIQRTEQGDSAMYLCASSPIKAAQGDEKLFFGSGTQLSVL.

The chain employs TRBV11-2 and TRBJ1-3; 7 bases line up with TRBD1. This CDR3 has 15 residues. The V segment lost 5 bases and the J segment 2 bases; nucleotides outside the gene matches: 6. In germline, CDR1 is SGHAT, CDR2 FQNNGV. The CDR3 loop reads CASSRGQAAGNTIYF. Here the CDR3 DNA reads TGTGCCAGCAGCCGAGGACAGGCCGCTGGAAACACCATATATTTT. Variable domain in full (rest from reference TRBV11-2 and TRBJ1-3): EAGVAQSPRYKIIEKRQSVAFWCNPISGHATLYWYQQILGQGPKLLIQFQNNGVVDDSQLPKDRFSAERLKGVDSTLKIQPAKLEDSAVYLCASSRGQAAGNTIYFGEGSWLTVV.

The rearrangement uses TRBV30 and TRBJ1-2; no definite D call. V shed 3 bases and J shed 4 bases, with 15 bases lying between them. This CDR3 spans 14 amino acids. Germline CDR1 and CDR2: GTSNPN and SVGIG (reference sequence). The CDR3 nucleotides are TGTGCCTGGAGCGTGGGTTCGGGTGTCTATGGCTACACCTTC. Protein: CAWSVGSGVYGYTF.

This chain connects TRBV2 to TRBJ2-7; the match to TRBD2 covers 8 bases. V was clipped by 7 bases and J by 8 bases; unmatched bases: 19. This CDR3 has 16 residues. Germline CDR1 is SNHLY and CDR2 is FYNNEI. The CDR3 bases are TGTGCCAGCATTAACGGCGGGGGGCGCTTTGGGAACCAGCAGTACTTC. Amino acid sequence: CASINGGGRFGNQQYF.

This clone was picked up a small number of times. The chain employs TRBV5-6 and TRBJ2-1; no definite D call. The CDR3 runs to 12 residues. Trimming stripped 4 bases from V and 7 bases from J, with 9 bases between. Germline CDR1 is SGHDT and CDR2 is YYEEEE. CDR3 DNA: TGTGCCAGCAGCCTAGATCTGAATGAGCAGTTCTTC. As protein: CASSLDLNEQFF. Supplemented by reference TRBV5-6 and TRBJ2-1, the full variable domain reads DAGVTQSPTHLIKTRGQQVTLRCSPKSGHDTVSWYQQALGQGPQFIFQYYEEEERQRGNFPDRFSGHQFPNYSSELNVNALLLGDSALYLCASSLDLNEQFFGPGTRLTVL.

CDR3 in amino acids: CASSLGTLNYGYTF. Written as DNA, the CDR3 is TGTGCCAGCAGCTTGGGGACACTTAACTATGGCTACACCTTC. The chain combines TRBV5-6 with TRBJ1-2, with TRBD1 as a possible D gene (5 bases). The CDR3 totals 14 residues. Looked up from germline, CDR1 is SGHDT and CDR2 is YYEEEE. Trimming removed 0 bases at V and 1 base at J, with 7 bases between.

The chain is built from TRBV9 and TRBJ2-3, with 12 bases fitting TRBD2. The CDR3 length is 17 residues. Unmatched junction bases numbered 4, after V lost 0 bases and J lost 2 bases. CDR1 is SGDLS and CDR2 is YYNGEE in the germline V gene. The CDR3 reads CASSVGLAGAHTDTQYF. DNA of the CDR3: TGTGCCAGCAGCGTAGGACTAGCGGGGGCCCACACAGATACGCAGTATTTT.